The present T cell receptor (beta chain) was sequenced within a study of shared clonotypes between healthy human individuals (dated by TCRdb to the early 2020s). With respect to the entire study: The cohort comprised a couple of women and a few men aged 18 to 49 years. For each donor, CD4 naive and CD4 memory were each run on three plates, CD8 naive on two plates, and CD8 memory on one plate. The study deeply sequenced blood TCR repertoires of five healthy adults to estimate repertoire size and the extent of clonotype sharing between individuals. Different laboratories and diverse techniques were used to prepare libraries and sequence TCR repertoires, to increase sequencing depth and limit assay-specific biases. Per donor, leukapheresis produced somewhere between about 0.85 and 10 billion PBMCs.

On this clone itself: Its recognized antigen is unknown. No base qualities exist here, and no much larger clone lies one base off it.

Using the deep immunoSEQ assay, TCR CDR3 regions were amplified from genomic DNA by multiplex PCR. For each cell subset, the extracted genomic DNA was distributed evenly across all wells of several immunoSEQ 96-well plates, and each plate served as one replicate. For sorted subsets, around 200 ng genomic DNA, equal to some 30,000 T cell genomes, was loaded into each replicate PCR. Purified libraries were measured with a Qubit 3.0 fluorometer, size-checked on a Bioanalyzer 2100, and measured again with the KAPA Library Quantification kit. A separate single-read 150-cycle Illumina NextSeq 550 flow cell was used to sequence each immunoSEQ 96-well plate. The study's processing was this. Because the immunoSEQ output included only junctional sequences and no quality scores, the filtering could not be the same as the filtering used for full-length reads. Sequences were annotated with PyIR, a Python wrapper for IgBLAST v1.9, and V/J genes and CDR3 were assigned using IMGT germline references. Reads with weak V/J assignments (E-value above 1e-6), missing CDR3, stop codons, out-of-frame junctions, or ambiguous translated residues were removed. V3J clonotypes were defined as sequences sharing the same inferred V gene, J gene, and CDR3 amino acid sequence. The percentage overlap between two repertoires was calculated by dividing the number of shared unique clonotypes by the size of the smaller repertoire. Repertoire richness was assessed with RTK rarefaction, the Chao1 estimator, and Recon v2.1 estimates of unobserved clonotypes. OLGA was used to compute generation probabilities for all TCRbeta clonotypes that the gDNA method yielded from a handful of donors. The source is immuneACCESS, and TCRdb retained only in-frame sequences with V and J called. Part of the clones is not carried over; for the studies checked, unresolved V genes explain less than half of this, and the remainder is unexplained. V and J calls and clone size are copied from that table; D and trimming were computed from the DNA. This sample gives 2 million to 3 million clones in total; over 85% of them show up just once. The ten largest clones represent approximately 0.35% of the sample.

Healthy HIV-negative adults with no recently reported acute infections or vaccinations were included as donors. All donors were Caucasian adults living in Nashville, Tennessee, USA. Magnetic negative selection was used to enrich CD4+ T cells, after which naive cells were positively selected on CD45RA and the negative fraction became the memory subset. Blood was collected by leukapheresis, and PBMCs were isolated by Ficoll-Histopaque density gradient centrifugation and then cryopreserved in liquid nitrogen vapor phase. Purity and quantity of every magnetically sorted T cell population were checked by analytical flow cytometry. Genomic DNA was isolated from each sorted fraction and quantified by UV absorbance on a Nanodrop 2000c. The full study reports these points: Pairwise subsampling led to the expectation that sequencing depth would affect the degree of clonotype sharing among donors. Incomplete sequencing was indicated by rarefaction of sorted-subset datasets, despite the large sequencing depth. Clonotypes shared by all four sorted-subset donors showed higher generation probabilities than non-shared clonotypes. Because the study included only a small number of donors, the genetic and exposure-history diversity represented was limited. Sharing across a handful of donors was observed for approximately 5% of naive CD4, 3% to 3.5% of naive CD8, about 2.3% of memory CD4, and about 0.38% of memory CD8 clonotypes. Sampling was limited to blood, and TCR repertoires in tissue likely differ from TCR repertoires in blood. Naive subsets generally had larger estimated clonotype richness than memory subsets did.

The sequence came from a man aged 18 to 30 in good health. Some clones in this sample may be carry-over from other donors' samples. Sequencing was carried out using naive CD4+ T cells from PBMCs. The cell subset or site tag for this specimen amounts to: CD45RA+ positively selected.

DNA sequence: TGTGCCAGCAGCCCTGGACAGGGAATGAACACTGAAGCTTTCTTT. It translates as CASSPGQGMNTEAFF. The rearrangement joined TRBV7-9 to TRBJ1-1, with 8 junctional bases fitting TRBD1. V is cut back by 5 bases and J by 0 bases, with 5 bases in the junction unmatched. According to the germline V gene (reference sequence), CDR1 reads SEHNR and CDR2 reads FQNEAQ. The cysteine opens and the phenylalanine closes a CDR3 of 15 amino acids. The only DNA kept is the CDR3, 45 bases in frame from the first base.